The following is a TCR beta chain sequence with its context. The same CDR3 is also encoded by other DNA sequences in this sample. The sample is drawn from a study of T cell changes during pregnancy in multiple sclerosis. Here immunoSEQ multiplex PCR was the method, and the copy in TCRdb shows in-frame clones only, minus some. Of roughly 30,000 clones listed, 89% were seen once; the top ten hold around 0.58%. This clonotype was sampled from a female donor in good health, enrolled as a control in a pregnancy study. This material consisted of CD4+ T cells from peripheral blood mononuclear cells, taken in the first trimester of pregnancy.

The CDR3 DNA is TGCGCCAGCAGCTCCCTAGCGGGGGGGCCGAATGAGCAGTTCTTC. Amino acids: CASSSLAGGPNEQFF. V gene TRBV5-1 combines with J gene TRBJ2-1, with TRBD2 matching over 12 bases. Germline values: CDR1 SGHRS, CDR2 YFSETQ. Unmatched junction bases numbered 5, after V lost 3 bases and J lost 7 bases. The length of the CDR3 is 15 residues.